One sample yielded the 26 T cell receptor beta chains listed below, sequenced in a study of blood T cell repertoires in COVID-19. The method was immunoSEQ multiplex PCR; TCRdb's version includes in-frame clones alone and lacks a portion of them. Among 40,000 or so clones listed, around 82% were seen once. The source material was peripheral blood. The source is a human donor in a cohort sampled during active COVID-19.

The rearrangement joins TRBV5-1 to TRBJ1-2, with 8 nucleotides matching TRBD1. This CDR3 region has 15 residues. Germline loops: CDR1 SGHRS, CDR2 YFSETQ. With 2 bases clipped from V and 4 bases from J, the junction kept 7 bases outside the gene matches. DNA of the CDR3: TGCGCCAGCAGCTTTGCCGGGACAGGCGGCTATGGCTACACCTTC. Its translation: CASSFAGTGGYGYTF.

The rearrangement links TRBV10-3 to TRBJ2-1; 9 bases are a match to TRBD1. Germline V gene lookup returns CDR1 ENHRY and CDR2 SYGVKD. The CDR3 loop spans 14 amino acids. J lost 8 bases, V lost 4 bases, and 6 bases had no gene match. The CDR3 DNA reads as TGTGCCATCAGTGTTGGACAGGGGAAGTATGAGCAGTTCTTC. Encoded protein: CAISVGQGKYEQFF.

The chain recombines TRBV7-2 with TRBJ2-7, with a tentative D call TRBD1 (6 bases). The V and J ends lost 5 bases and 1 base respectively, with 9 bases between them. Germline V CDR1 and CDR2: SGHTA, FQGNSA. The CDR3 runs to 13 residues. CDR3 residues: CASSQQGSYEQYF. The CDR3 bases are TGTGCCAGCAGCCAACAGGGTTCCTACGAGCAGTACTTC.

The chain joins TRBV3-1 (or the pseudogene TRBV3-2) to TRBJ1-1; D is possibly TRBD1 (6 bases). The germline CDR1 and CDR2 sequences are LGHDT and YNNKEL (reference sequence). Trimming cost V 0 bases and J 1 base, with 18 bases left between them. CDR3 length: 18 residues. CDR3 sequence: CASSQDPGTRGPNTEAFF. CDR3 bases: TGTGCCAGCAGCCAAGACCCCGGGACAAGGGGTCCGAACACTGAAGCTTTCTTT.

The rearrangement joins TRBV3-1 (or the pseudogene TRBV3-2) to TRBJ1-4, with D tentatively TRBD1 (6 bases). The CDR3 length is 15 residues. The ends were cut back, 1 base at V and 10 bases at J, with 16 bases in the middle. The V gene's germline CDR1 is LGHDT and CDR2 YNNKEL (reference sequence). CDR3 sequence (DNA): TGTGCCAGCAGCCAAGCTCCCGACAGGCCCGGAAAACTGTTTTTT. Translation gives CASSQAPDRPGKLFF.

The J gene is TRBJ2-3, the V gene TRBV4-1, with a tentative D call TRBD2 (7 bases). The CDR3 loop spans 15 amino acids. Germline CDR1 MGHRA, CDR2 YSYEKL. V was clipped by 4 bases and J by 4 bases, with 15 bases between them. CDR3 coding DNA: TGCGCCAGCAGCCTGTGGGGGGGCGACCCAGATACGCAGTATTTT. Its protein product is CASSLWGGDPDTQYF.

This chain links TRBV4-1 with TRBJ2-2; 9 bases agree with TRBD1. Germline CDR1 and CDR2: MGHRA and YSYEKL. The CDR3 length is 16 residues. Germline trimming cut 3 bases from V and 5 bases from J; bases unmatched to any gene: 7. CDR3 bases: TGCGCCAGCAGCCAGAGGGACAGGGCTTTGACCGGGGAGCTGTTTTTT. Amino acid sequence: CASSQRDRALTGELFF.

The chain links TRBV19 to TRBJ2-1; tentative D call: TRBD2 (5 bases). The CDR3 spans 11 residues. CDR1 and CDR2 (germline): LNHDA, SQIVND (reference sequence). The ends were cut back, 8 bases at V and 9 bases at J, with 11 bases in the middle. The CDR3 spells CASEFGLEQFF. CDR3 in DNA: TGTGCCAGTGAGTTCGGACTTGAGCAGTTCTTC. Supplemented by reference TRBV19 and TRBJ2-1, the full variable domain reads DGGITQSPKYLFRKEGQNVTLSCEQNLNHDAMYWYRQDPGQGLRLIYYSQIVNDFQKGDIAEGYSVSREKKESFPLTVTSAQKNPTAFYLCASEFGLEQFFGPGTRLTVL.

The chain carries TRBV6-5 and TRBJ1-5; D remains unclear. V was shortened by 8 bases and J by 11 bases, with 10 bases between the two germline ends. CDR3 size: 10 residues. Germline loops: CDR1 MNHEY, CDR2 SVGAGI. CDR3 nucleotides: TGTGCCAGCCCCCGGGGAGCCCAGCATTTT. Its protein product is CASPRGAQHF.

This clone occurred once. This chain uses TRBV7-9 with TRBJ2-5; 9 bases are shared with TRBD1. Unmatched junction bases numbered 15, after V lost 6 bases and J lost 1 base. CDR3 size: 18 residues. In germline, CDR1 is SEHNR, CDR2 FQNEAQ (reference sequence). The CDR3 DNA reads TGTGCCAGCAGTTCTTTTTCCGGGACAGGGATGGGCCAAGAGACCCAGTACTTC. Translation: CASSSFSGTGMGQETQYF.

A note on this clone: At one of its ends the junction is not consistent with the germline gene, which may arise from a read error. The chain uses TRBV5-1 and TRBJ1-3; D is perhaps TRBD1 (5 bases). CDR3 size: 17 residues. CDR1 and CDR2 (germline): SGHRS, YFSETQ. DNA for the CDR3: TGCGCCAGCAGCTGGCCGGGCTGGTGGGGTAGGGGAAACACTATATATTTT. Its translation is CASSWPGWWGRGNTIYF.

The rearrangement joins TRBV4-1 to TRBJ1-5; D may be TRBD1 (5 bases). Trimming left V 0 bases short and J 3 bases short, with 12 bases between. The CDR3 sequence is 16 residues long. Germline CDR1 reads MGHRA; CDR2 reads YSYEKL. CDR3 sequence (DNA): TGCGCCAGCAGCCAAGATCCGGGGGGAATCAATCAGCCCCAGCATTTT. As protein: CASSQDPGGINQPQHF.

V is TRBV7-9 and J is TRBJ2-7, with 9 bases lining up with TRBD1. Germline CDR1 SEHNR, CDR2 FQNEAQ (reference sequence). V dropped 5 bases and J dropped 0; count of bases not matched to a gene: 5. This CDR3 has 15 amino acids. The CDR3: CASSTGTGSSYEQYF. The DNA of the CDR3 is TGTGCCAGCAGCACCGGGACAGGGAGCTCCTACGAGCAGTACTTC. Looking up the rest from reference TRBV7-9 and TRBJ2-7 gives the full variable domain: DTGVSQNPRHKITKRGQNVTFRCDPISEHNRLYWYRQTLGQGPEFLTYFQNEAQLEKSRLLSDRFSAERPKGSFSTLEIQRTEQGDSAMYLCASSTGTGSSYEQYFGPGTRLTVT.

This chain links TRBV25-1 with TRBJ2-3, with 8 bases that match TRBD2. The CDR3 consists of 16 residues. V trimming: 1 base; J trimming: 1 base; junction bases outside the gene matches: 4. Per germline, CDR1 MGHDK and CDR2 SYGVNS. The DNA for the CDR3 is TGTGCCAGCAGTGAATCCCGGGGGGGGCGCACAGATACGCAGTATTTT. Its translation: CASSESRGGRTDTQYF.

As concerns this clone: Compared with germline, one end of the junction differs, possibly owing to a read error. The chain combines TRBV28 with TRBJ2-3, with TRBD2 as a possible D gene (6 bases). CDR3 length: 14 residues. Germline-derived CDR1 and CDR2 are MDHEN and SYDVKM. This CDR3 reads CVSTSMEGANTQYF. The CDR3 DNA is TGTGTCAGCACCTCTATGGAGGGTGCTAATACGCAGTATTTT. Drawing the rest from reference TRBV28 and TRBJ2-3, the complete variable domain is DVKVTQSSRYLVKRTGEKVFLECVQDMDHENMFWYRQDPGLGLRLIYFSYDVKMKEKGDIPEGYSVSREKKERFSLILESASTNQTSMYLCVSTSMEGANTQYFGPGTRLTVL.

This chain uses TRBV6-5 with TRBJ1-2; D ambiguous. The V gene lost 7 bases and the J gene lost 5 bases, with 11 bases spanning the gap. From germline, CDR1 is MNHEY and CDR2 SVGAGI. CDR3 length equals 12 residues. The CDR3 protein is CASTSGGYGYTF. The DNA for the CDR3 is TGTGCCAGCACCTCAGGAGGGTATGGCTACACCTTC.

V is TRBV6-5 and J is TRBJ1-2; D ambiguous. CDR3 size: 14 residues. V lost 6 bases and J lost 3, with 14 bases in between. Germline CDR1 MNHEY, CDR2 SVGAGI. CDR3: CASRATGRYYGYTF. In DNA form, the CDR3 reads TGTGCCAGCAGGGCAACCGGGAGGTACTATGGCTACACCTTC.

The genes are TRBV7-2 and TRBJ2-1, with TRBD2 matching over 9 bases. The germline V gene encodes CDR1 SGHTA and CDR2 FQGNSA. Trimming took 5 bases from V and 4 from J; bases not matched to a gene: 6. The CDR3 is made up of 15 amino acids. DNA for the CDR3: TGTGCCAGCAGCATAAATAGCGGGGGATACAATGAGCAGTTCTTC. Translated: CASSINSGGYNEQFF. Variable domain in full (rest from reference TRBV7-2 and TRBJ2-1): GAGVSQSPSNKVTEKGKDVELRCDPISGHTALYWYRQSLGQGLEFLIYFQGNSAPDKSGLPSDRFSAERTGGSVSTLTIQRTQQEDSAVYLCASSINSGGYNEQFFGPGTRLTVL.

The rearrangement joins TRBV3-1 (or the pseudogene TRBV3-2) to TRBJ1-1; D perhaps matches TRBD1 (5 bases). Trimming stripped 3 bases from V and 6 bases from J, with 11 bases between. Germline V gene sequence: CDR1 LGHDT, CDR2 YNNKEL (reference sequence). The CDR3 is 13 residues long. The CDR3 loop reads CASSHGDSPEAFF. CDR3 nucleotides: TGTGCCAGCAGCCATGGCGACAGCCCTGAAGCTTTCTTT.

The chain carries TRBV7-9 and TRBJ1-4, with 9 bases that match TRBD1. Germline V gene data show CDR1 as SEHNR and CDR2 as FQNEAQ (reference sequence). J lost 7 bases, V lost 4 bases, and 7 bases had no gene match. This CDR3 has 15 amino acids. The CDR3 spells CASSSTGGGGEKLFF. The CDR3 coding sequence is TGTGCCAGCAGCTCAACAGGGGGCGGTGGTGAAAAACTGTTTTTT.

The rearrangement links TRBV7-9 to TRBJ1-5; TRBD1 agrees at 7 bases. This CDR3 contains 17 residues. Looked up from germline, CDR1 is SEHNR and CDR2 is FQNEAQ (reference sequence). The V gene end was trimmed by 1 base and the J gene end by 3 bases; junction bases not matched to a gene: 9. The CDR3 DNA is TGTGCCAGCAGCTTAGGAAGTTTGGGGACAGTCAATCAGCCCCAGCATTTT. This translates into CASSLGSLGTVNQPQHF.

The rearrangement uses TRBV6-2 or TRBV6-3 and TRBJ2-5, with 11 bases aligning to TRBD2. CDR1 and CDR2 from the germline V gene are MNHEY and SVGEGT. There are 15 residues in the CDR3. Trimming removed 6 bases from V and 4 bases from J; junction bases left unmatched: 7. The CDR3 nucleotides read TGTGCCAGCAGCCCCGGGACTAGCGGTGGAGAGACCCAGTACTTC. Amino acids: CASSPGTSGGETQYF.

The rearrangement joins TRBV19 to TRBJ1-1, with D perhaps matching TRBD1 (6 bases). Germline CDR1 and CDR2: LNHDA and SQIVND (reference sequence). V lost 5 bases and J lost 5, with 18 bases in between. The CDR3 sequence is 15 residues long. The CDR3: CASSPNRDGGTEAFF. The DNA of the CDR3 is TGTGCCAGTAGTCCAAACAGGGACGGTGGGACTGAAGCTTTCTTT.

DNA of the CDR3: TGTGCCAGCAGCCCGGACAGAGGAAACACCATATATTTT. Protein sequence: CASSPDRGNTIYF. The V gene is TRBV3-1 (or the pseudogene TRBV3-2), the J gene TRBJ1-3; TRBD1 is a possible D gene (6 bases). This CDR3 has 13 amino acids. Deletions cut 4 bases from V and 4 bases from J, with 8 bases between. The germline V gene has CDR1 LGHDT and CDR2 YNNKEL (reference sequence).

This clone was seen only once. V usage is TRBV6-5 and J usage is TRBJ2-5; TRBD1 is a possible D gene (6 bases). The germline gives CDR1 MNHEY, CDR2 SVGAGI. CDR3 length: 15 residues. Between the trimmed V and J ends, which lost 6 bases and 2 bases, there was a span of 16 bases. The CDR3 loop reads CASRRDRGGQETQYF. The CDR3 bases are TGTGCCAGCAGAAGAGACAGAGGGGGTCAAGAGACCCAGTACTTC.

The chain combines TRBV28 with TRBJ1-2; no definite D call. The CDR3 has 14 amino acids. The germline gives CDR1 MDHEN, CDR2 SYDVKM. With 4 bases removed from V and 1 base from J, the gap between germline ends came to 10 bases. The CDR3 coding sequence is TGTGCCAGCAGTTCCCCGAGCATTAACTATGGCTACACCTTC. Protein sequence: CASSSPSINYGYTF.